Listed below are T cell receptor beta chains from one sample, sequenced in a study of blood T cell repertoires in COVID-19. Method: immunoSEQ multiplex PCR; TCRdb's copy keeps in-frame clones and lacks some. The repertoire holds under 350,000 clones, with just over 85% as singletons. Sample: PBMCs or T cells enriched from blood (not recorded which). These receptors all come from a woman aged 40 to 49 with acute COVID-19. Both conserved end residues are part of each CDR3. The order of the fields is D gene, clone size, V gene, J gene, CDR3 protein, CDR3 DNA. A D gene is named only where the DNA matches it firmly. The size field is filled for only some rows; it gives once, few, many or a size class.

>NA|NA|TRBV7-3|TRBJ1-2
CASSPAADTNYGYTF
TGTGCCAGCAGCCCCGCAGCAGACACTAACTATGGCTACACCTTC
>NA|few|TRBV5-4|TRBJ2-6
CASSPIIAASSGANVLTF
TGTGCCAGCAGCCCCATTATAGCGGCTAGCTCTGGGGCCAACGTCCTGACTTTC
>TRBD1|NA|TRBV6-5|TRBJ2-7
CASRRKRTGVGEQYF
TGTGCCAGCAGACGAAAAAGGACAGGGGTAGGGGAGCAGTACTTC
>TRBD1|NA|TRBV9|TRBJ2-3
CASSLRQGSDTQYF
TGTGCCAGCAGCTTAAGACAGGGCTCAGATACGCAGTATTTT
>TRBD2|NA|TRBV27|TRBJ2-1
CASSSLPGTSGNNEQFF
TGTGCCAGCAGTTCACTCCCCGGGACTAGCGGGAACAATGAGCAGTTCTTC
>NA|few|TRBV18|TRBJ1-3
CASSQDRTGNTIYF
TGTGCCAGCTCACAGGACAGAACTGGAAACACCATATATTTT
>TRBD2|many|TRBV4-1|TRBJ2-7
CASSQDMGLAGAYEQYF
TGCGCCAGCAGCCAAGATATGGGACTAGCGGGAGCGTACGAGCAGTACTTC
>TRBD1|NA|TRBV12-3/TRBV12-4|TRBJ1-6
CASSWTGVSPLHF
TGTGCCAGCAGTTGGACAGGGGTATCACCCCTCCACTTT
>NA|few|TRBV6-2/TRBV6-3|TRBJ1-5
CASSFLGDQPQHF
TGTGCCAGCAGTTTCCTCGGAGACCAGCCCCAGCATTTT
>NA|NA|TRBV7-3|TRBJ1-1
CASSLNGAQGFEAFF
TGTGCCAGCAGCTTAAATGGAGCTCAGGGTTTTGAAGCTTTCTTT
>TRBD2|NA|TRBV5-1|TRBJ2-2
CASSRAGDTGELFF
TGCGCCAGCAGCCGTGCGGGGGATACCGGGGAGCTGTTTTTT
>TRBD2|NA|TRBV7-6|TRBJ2-7
CASSLVAGVHEQYF
TGTGCCAGCAGCTTAGTGGCGGGAGTCCACGAGCAGTACTTC
>TRBD2|NA|TRBV5-5|TRBJ2-7
CASSFLLAVNEQYF
TGTGCCAGCAGCTTCTTACTAGCGGTGAACGAGCAGTACTTC
>NA|NA|TRBV27|TRBJ2-7
CASSPSSGQTYEQYF
TGTGCCAGCAGTCCGTCCTCGGGACAAACCTACGAGCAGTACTTC
>NA|NA|TRBV19|TRBJ2-5
CASSFAAAETQYF
TGTGCCAGTAGTTTTGCGGCGGCGGAGACCCAGTACTTC
>TRBD2|NA|TRBV5-1|TRBJ2-2
CARAAGGISGELFF
TGCGCCCGCGCGGCGGGGGGGATTTCCGGGGAGCTGTTTTTT
>TRBD1|NA|TRBV19|TRBJ1-2
CASSIGGTGNYGYTF
TGTGCCAGTAGTATAGGTGGGACAGGGAATTATGGCTACACCTTC
>TRBD1|NA|TRBV19|TRBJ1-5
CASSTRQGTANQPQHF
TGTGCCAGTAGTACCCGACAGGGGACCGCTAATCAGCCCCAGCATTTT
>TRBD1|once|TRBV28|TRBJ1-5
CASSWDRNQPQHF
TGTGCCAGCAGTTGGGACAGAAATCAGCCCCAGCATTTT
>NA|NA|TRBV5-4|TRBJ2-7
CASSSNAQAYEQYF
TGTGCCAGCAGCTCCAACGCACAAGCCTACGAGCAGTACTTC
>TRBD1|few|TRBV5-1|TRBJ1-2
CASSSERSDRINYGYTF
TGCGCCAGCAGTTCGGAACGTTCGGACAGGATTAACTATGGCTACACCTTC
>NA|NA|TRBV5-1|TRBJ2-3
CASKVSGDVTDTQYF
TGCGCCAGCAAAGTTTCGGGAGACGTCACAGATACGCAGTATTTT
>NA|NA|TRBV18|TRBJ2-1
CASSPPALVLKRGEGCDYNEQFF
TGTGCCAGCTCACCACCGGCGTTGGTACTAAAGAGAGGCGAAGGTTGCGACTACAATGAGCAGTTCTTC
>NA|NA|TRBV28|TRBJ1-2
CASSPPGRDYGYTF
TGTGCCAGCAGTCCCCCCGGGAGAGACTATGGCTACACCTTC
>NA|NA|TRBV7-3|TRBJ2-5
CASSLKGGVETQYF
TGTGCCAGCAGCTTAAAGGGCGGGGTGGAGACCCAGTACTTC
>TRBD2|NA|TRBV18|TRBJ2-1
CASSPQGLAGYNEQFF
TGTGCCAGCTCACCGCAGGGACTAGCGGGGTACAATGAGCAGTTCTTC
>NA|NA|TRBV25-1|TRBJ1-2
CASVRGGEYGYTF
TGTGCCAGCGTTAGGGGGGGGGAATATGGCTACACCTTC
>NA|NA|TRBV13|TRBJ2-1
CASSLLGPGDEQFF
TGTGCCAGCAGCTTACTGGGGCCGGGGGATGAGCAGTTCTTC
>NA|NA|TRBV27|TRBJ2-1
CASSSPELDSDEQFF
TGTGCCAGCAGTTCACCCGAATTAGATTCCGATGAGCAGTTCTTC
>NA|NA|TRBV4-3|TRBJ2-1
CASSQDPGEAGFLQDEQFF
TGCGCCAGCAGCCAAGACCCGGGAGAGGCGGGGTTTCTCCAGGATGAGCAGTTCTTC
>NA|NA|TRBV12-5|TRBJ1-2
CASGLGQGFNYGYTF
TGTGCTAGTGGTTTGGGGCAGGGTTTTAACTATGGCTACACCTTC
>TRBD1|once|TRBV6-5|TRBJ1-2
CASRTTGGGVGYTF
TGTGCCAGCAGGACGACAGGGGGAGGTGTTGGCTACACCTTC
>TRBD2|NA|TRBV29-1|TRBJ2-1
CSVRLAGGEQFF
TGCAGCGTCAGACTAGCGGGAGGGGAGCAGTTCTTC
>TRBD1|NA|TRBV28|TRBJ1-2
CASSQPTGASYGYTF
TGTGCCAGCAGTCAACCGACAGGGGCCTCCTATGGCTACACCTTC
>TRBD2|NA|TRBV3-1/TRBV3-2|TRBJ2-3
CASSVGLAPTDTQYF
TGTGCCAGCAGCGTGGGACTAGCCCCCACAGATACGCAGTATTTT
>NA|NA|TRBV27|TRBJ1-1
CASRPFGANTEAFF
TGTGCCAGCAGACCTTTTGGGGCGAACACTGAAGCTTTCTTT
>TRBD2|once|TRBV11-3|TRBJ2-1
CASSLEGSGSSYNEQFF
TGTGCCAGCAGCTTAGAGGGTAGCGGGAGCTCCTACAATGAGCAGTTCTTC
>NA|NA|TRBV5-6|TRBJ1-4
CASSWGGVATNEKLFF
TGTGCCAGCAGCTGGGGCGGGGTCGCAACTAATGAAAAACTGTTTTTT
>NA|NA|TRBV18|TRBJ2-1
CASSPNGQGGSSYNEQFF
TGTGCCAGCTCACCAAATGGTCAGGGCGGTAGCTCCTACAATGAGCAGTTCTTC